Presented here are 30 T cell receptor beta chains from one specimen sequenced in a study of human T cells and chemical hapten exposure. Time point specified: pre-sensitization, week 0. The treatment was: therapeutic diphenylcyclopropenone sensitization with weekly scalp DPC. TCRdb reprocessed the RACE reads with MiXCR, giving one entry per CDR3 protein. The data contain about 46,000 distinct CDR3 sequences, about a tenth of them singletons. This specimen consisted of whole blood, obtained in connection with sensitization to the hapten diphenylcyclopropenone (DPC). These receptors were obtained from a woman between 40 and 55 years old with alopecia areata. Some clones in this sample may be carry-over from other donors' samples.

This clonotype appeared many times. J is TRBJ2-3 and V is TRBV6-1; 13 bases are a match to TRBD2. Trimming at V came to 4 bases and at J to 4 bases, leaving 2 bases not matched to a gene. CDR3 length equals 15 residues. Germline lookup yields CDR1 MNHNS and CDR2 SASEGT. DNA of the CDR3: TGTGCCAGCAGTGGACTAGCGGGGGGCCCAGATACGCAGTATTTT. Translation gives CASSGLAGGPDTQYF.

The CDR3 reads CASSSSPDRGEKLFF. Here the CDR3 DNA reads TGTGCCAGCAGCTCCAGTCCGGACAGGGGGGAAAAACTGTTTTTT. The rearrangement links TRBV27 to TRBJ1-4; 10 positions agree with TRBD1. Unmatched junction bases numbered 9, after V lost 6 bases and J lost 8 bases. The CDR3 has 15 residues. Germline-derived CDR1 and CDR2 are MNHEY and SMNVEV (reference sequence).

This clonotype has more than one count but fewer than ten. The V and J genes are TRBV6-2 or TRBV6-3 and TRBJ2-4; no reliable D call. The V gene lost 6 bases and the J gene lost 7 bases, with 13 bases spanning the gap. Per germline, CDR1 MNHEY and CDR2 SVGEGT. CDR3 length equals 13 residues. The DNA of the CDR3 is TGTGCCAGCAGGCCCAGCTACGGGAACATTCAGTACTTC. Translating it yields CASRPSYGNIQYF.

V gene TRBV6-2 or TRBV6-3 combines with J gene TRBJ2-7; 13 bases line up with TRBD2. This CDR3 has 16 residues. CDR1 and CDR2 (germline): MNHEY, SVGEGT. With V trimmed by 6 bases and J by 2 bases, 7 bases remained unmatched. CDR3 in amino acids: CASSPGLAGRAYEQYF. DNA for the CDR3: TGTGCCAGCAGCCCGGGACTAGCGGGGAGGGCCTACGAGCAGTACTTC.

This clonotype was counted at least ten times. This chain links TRBV15 with TRBJ1-2; 7 bases are a match to TRBD1. The CDR3 contains 14 residues. The V segment lost 2 bases and the J segment 8 bases; nucleotides outside the gene matches: 8. CDR1 and CDR2 (germline): LNHNV, YYDKDF (reference sequence). In DNA, the CDR3 is TGTGCCACCAGCAGAAGGGGGCAGTCGTCCGGCTACACCTTC. Translated, it gives CATSRRGQSSGYTF.

The chain is built from TRBV29-1 and TRBJ1-1; tentative D call: TRBD1 (5 bases). V dropped 6 bases and J dropped 5 bases, with 10 bases sitting between them. This CDR3 is built from 11 residues. Germline CDR1 SQVTM, CDR2 ANQGSEA. This CDR3 reads CSVGTTTEAFF. CDR3 nucleotides: TGCAGCGTGGGGACGACGACTGAAGCTTTCTTT.

The chain employs TRBV20-1 and TRBJ2-5, with D tentatively TRBD2 (6 bases). The ends were cut back, 3 bases at V and 5 bases at J, with 13 bases in the middle. Germline CDR1 and CDR2: DFQATT and SNEGSKA (reference sequence). The length of the CDR3 is 13 residues. The CDR3 loop is CSARVASVETQYF. In nucleotides, the CDR3 is TGCAGTGCTAGGGTCGCTAGCGTGGAGACCCAGTACTTC.

V usage is TRBV2 and J usage is TRBJ1-2; perhaps TRBD1 as D (6 bases). The germline V gene has CDR1 SNHLY and CDR2 FYNNEI. There are 14 residues in the CDR3. V was clipped by 1 base and J by 4 bases, with 10 bases between them. CDR3 in amino acids: CASSEEGEGYGYTF. The CDR3 nucleotides read TGTGCCAGCAGTGAAGAGGGGGAAGGCTATGGCTACACCTTC.

In nucleotides, the CDR3 is TGTGCCAGCAGCGCCCAGGAGCGGCTTAATGAAAAACTGTTTTTT. Encoded protein: CASSAQERLNEKLFF. This sequence joins TRBV5-6 and TRBJ1-4; D remains unclear. The CDR3 length is 15 residues. The germline gives CDR1 SGHDT, CDR2 YYEEEE. V was cut by 4 bases and J by 4 bases, with 14 bases left in between.

This clonotype was found a few times. The chain carries TRBV15 and TRBJ1-6; TRBD1 is a possible D gene (5 bases). The CDR3 is 15 amino acids. The V end was cut by 4 bases, the J end by 10 bases, with 17 bases between. Germline V lookup: CDR1 LNHNV, CDR2 YYDKDF (reference sequence). CDR3 nucleotides: TGTGCCACCAGCATAGGGACGAGGAGCGGATCACCCCTCCACTTT. Amino acid sequence: CATSIGTRSGSPLHF.

Many counts were recorded for this clonotype. The chain is built from TRBV4-1 and TRBJ2-7; weak D call: TRBD2 (5 bases). The ends were cut back, 1 base at V and 2 bases at J, with 15 bases in the middle. CDR1 and CDR2 from the germline V gene are MGHRA and YSYEKL. The CDR3 covers 16 residues. For the CDR3, the DNA is TGCGCCAGCAGCCAAGGGCGGGTTGCGTACCCCTACGAGCAGTACTTC. It is translated as CASSQGRVAYPYEQYF.

The chain links TRBV12-3 or TRBV12-4 to TRBJ2-2; the match to TRBD2 covers 12 bases. V dropped 6 bases and J dropped 7; count of bases not matched to a gene: 9. The CDR3 is made up of 16 amino acids. The CDR3: CASSWTSGVAGGELFF. In DNA form, the CDR3 reads TGTGCCAGCAGCTGGACTAGCGGGGTAGCGGGCGGGGAGCTGTTTTTT.

The sample holds many counts of this clonotype. The rearrangement uses TRBV18 and TRBJ2-3, with no clear D. V dropped 6 bases and J dropped 2 bases, with 3 bases sitting between them. CDR3 length: 11 residues. CDR1 is KGHSH, CDR2 LQKENI, per germline. CDR3 in DNA: TGTGCCAGCTCTACCACAGATACGCAGTATTTT. It is translated as CASSTTDTQYF.

This clonotype was found a few times. The gene calls are TRBV5-1 and TRBJ2-5, with 13 bases matching TRBD2. The junction had 9 bases not matched to a gene; V was cut back by 6 bases and J by 4 bases. The CDR3 has 16 residues. The germline CDR1 and CDR2 sequences are SGHRS and YFSETQ. The CDR3 loop reads CASTPLAGGPPETQYF. CDR3 coding DNA: TGCGCCAGCACCCCACTAGCGGGGGGGCCGCCAGAGACCCAGTACTTC.

This clonotype occurred many times. The V call is TRBV20-1, the J call TRBJ1-2; D unresolved. Germline V gene data show CDR1 as DFQATT and CDR2 as SNEGSKA (reference sequence). The CDR3 covers 14 residues. V lost 1 base to trimming and J lost 4 bases, with 13 bases between them. CDR3 in DNA: TGCAGTGCTAGAGTGCAGGTCCGCCTCTATGGCTACACCTTC. Translation gives CSARVQVRLYGYTF.

This clonotype was recorded at least ten times. This chain links TRBV10-1 with TRBJ1-1; 9 positions agree with TRBD1. The junction had 5 bases not matched to a gene; V was cut back by 7 bases and J by 5 bases. The CDR3 runs to 13 residues. CDR1 and CDR2 (germline): WNHNN, SYGVQD (reference sequence). CDR3 coding DNA: TGCGCCAGCACGGACAGGGGTCCGACTGAAGCTTTCTTT. Translated: CASTDRGPTEAFF.

This clonotype came up a few times. The rearrangement links TRBV7-6 to TRBJ2-2, with D possibly being TRBD2 (6 bases). Trimming stripped 2 bases from V and 7 bases from J, with 11 bases between. The CDR3 length is 14 residues. Per the germline V gene, CDR1 is SGHVS and CDR2 is FNYEAQ. CDR3 sequence: CASSLFVGSGELFF. In DNA form, the CDR3 reads TGTGCCAGCAGCTTATTTGTCGGGAGCGGGGAGCTGTTTTTT.

This clonotype was seen many times. The chain links TRBV28 to TRBJ1-2, with a weak D call TRBD1 (5 bases). V was pared by 6 bases and J by 8 bases, with 16 bases between. This CDR3 is built from 13 residues. Germline V gene sequence: CDR1 MDHEN, CDR2 SYDVKM. CDR3 in DNA: TGTGCCAGCAGAGGCCTGAAGGGGAGGGGCTACACCTTC. Encoded protein: CASRGLKGRGYTF.

At least ten counts were recorded for this clonotype. This rearrangement joins TRBV6-4 to TRBJ2-3, with 9 bases identical to TRBD2. V lost 6 bases and J lost 1; bases outside the gene matches: 2. The CDR3 loop spans 14 amino acids. CDR1 and CDR2 (germline): MRHNA, SNTAGT. CDR3 sequence (DNA): TGTGCCAGCAGCGCTAGCGGGGGCACAGATACGCAGTATTTT. Its protein product is CASSASGGTDTQYF.

In this sample, this clonotype turned up many times. V and J are TRBV4-1 and TRBJ2-7; no clear D gene. V was pared by 0 bases and J by 3 bases, with 27 bases between. The germline V gene encodes CDR1 MGHRA and CDR2 YSYEKL. The CDR3 contains 20 residues. The CDR3 here is CASSQETGETSIPKSYEQYF. The DNA for the CDR3 is TGCGCCAGCAGCCAAGAAACGGGCGAGACTTCAATCCCGAAAAGCTACGAGCAGTACTTC.

This clonotype was detected only a few times. V gene TRBV11-3 combines with J gene TRBJ2-3, with D perhaps TRBD1 (5 bases). V was cut by 1 base and J by 4 bases, with 9 bases left in between. Germline V gene sequence: CDR1 SGHNT, CDR2 YENEEA. The CDR3 loop spans 14 amino acids. The CDR3 DNA follows: TGTGCCAGCAGCTTAGGGGAAGGGGCAGATACGCAGTATTTT. It codes for CASSLGEGADTQYF. The full variable domain, rest sourced from reference TRBV11-3 and TRBJ2-3, is EAGVVQSPRYKIIEKKQPVAFWCNPISGHNTLYWYLQNLGQGPELLIRYENEEAVDDSQLPKDRFSAERLKGVDSTLKIQPAELGDSAVYLCASSLGEGADTQYFGPGTRLTVL.

This clonotype has a count of ten or more. The chain joins TRBV29-1 to TRBJ1-1; D is ambiguous. Germline V gene lookup returns CDR1 SQVTM and CDR2 ANQGSEA. The CDR3 length is 11 residues. The CDR3 sequence: CIPPGFTEAFF. The CDR3 bases are TGCATTCCCCCGGGCTTCACTGAAGCTTTCTTT.

This clonotype turned up a few times. V is TRBV30 and J is TRBJ1-2; tentatively, D is TRBD1 (5 bases). The V end lost 2 bases, the J end lost 5 bases, and 18 bases lay between the germline ends. This CDR3 is 15 amino acids long. Germline CDR1 GTSNPN, CDR2 SVGIG (reference sequence). The CDR3 bases are TGTGCCTGGAGTACGGCCCTGGCAGGGATATATGGCTACACCTTC. Translated, it gives CAWSTALAGIYGYTF.

This clonotype was seen many times. The V and J genes are TRBV4-2 and TRBJ2-6; tentatively, D is TRBD1 (6 bases). From germline, CDR1 is LGHNA and CDR2 YNFKEQ. CDR3 size: 18 residues. Trimming took off 0 bases at V and 0 bases at J, with 12 bases between the two ends. CDR3 DNA: TGTGCCAGCAGCCAAGATTCCGACAGGACCTCTGGGGCCAACGTCCTGACTTTC. This encodes CASSQDSDRTSGANVLTF.

This clonotype was detected a few times. The chain links TRBV7-9 to TRBJ1-6; D is unclear. This CDR3 is built from 15 residues. Deletions cut 7 bases from V and 0 bases from J, with 10 bases between. Germline V CDR1 and CDR2: SEHNR, FQNEAQ (reference sequence). DNA of the CDR3: TGTGCCAGCATCGGCAGTAGCTCCTATAATTCACCCCTCCACTTT. This translates into CASIGSSSYNSPLHF.

The chain is built from TRBV6-2 or TRBV6-3 and TRBJ2-2; D possibly uses TRBD1 or TRBD2 (7 bases each). The germline CDR1 and CDR2 sequences are MNHEY and SVGEGT. Trimming left V 6 bases short and J 1 base short, with 12 bases between. CDR3 length: 15 residues. The CDR3 here is CASSPGGENTGELFF. Here the CDR3 DNA reads TGTGCCAGCAGCCCAGGGGGGGAGAACACCGGGGAGCTGTTTTTT.

This clonotype was counted a few times. The chain joins TRBV20-1 to TRBJ2-1; D may be TRBD1 (7 bases). This CDR3 region has 15 residues. Per the germline V gene, CDR1 is DFQATT and CDR2 is SNEGSKA (reference sequence). Trimming took 1 base from V and 0 from J, leaving 10 bases between them. Here the CDR3 reads CSARVRGVSYNEQFF. CDR3 DNA sequence: TGCAGTGCTAGAGTCAGGGGGGTCTCCTACAATGAGCAGTTCTTC.

The rearrangement uses TRBV11-2 and TRBJ2-6; D not resolved. Germline assignment: CDR1 SGHAT and CDR2 FQNNGV. Deletions cut 6 bases from V and 0 bases from J, with 12 bases between. This CDR3 contains 16 residues. CDR3 in DNA: TGTGCCAGCAGACTCGACATTAGCTCTGGGGCCAACGTCCTGACTTTC. Translation: CASRLDISSGANVLTF.

This clonotype was seen at least ten times. This sequence joins TRBV12-3 or TRBV12-4 and TRBJ1-2; D is possibly TRBD1 (5 bases). CDR3 length: 13 amino acids. V was cut by 8 bases and J by 6 bases, with 16 bases left in between. The CDR3 loop reads CASQGSRWDGYTF. CDR3 sequence (DNA): TGTGCCAGCCAGGGCAGCCGATGGGATGGCTACACCTTC.

This clonotype appeared many times. The chain employs TRBV3-1 and TRBJ2-5, with D uncertain. V lost 0 bases and J 7 bases, leaving 3 bases between the germline ends. Germline V CDR1 and CDR2: LGHDT, YNNKEL (reference sequence). The CDR3 covers 11 residues. The CDR3 spells CASSQEATQYF. CDR3 sequence (DNA): TGTGCCAGCAGCCAAGAGGCGACCCAGTACTTC.